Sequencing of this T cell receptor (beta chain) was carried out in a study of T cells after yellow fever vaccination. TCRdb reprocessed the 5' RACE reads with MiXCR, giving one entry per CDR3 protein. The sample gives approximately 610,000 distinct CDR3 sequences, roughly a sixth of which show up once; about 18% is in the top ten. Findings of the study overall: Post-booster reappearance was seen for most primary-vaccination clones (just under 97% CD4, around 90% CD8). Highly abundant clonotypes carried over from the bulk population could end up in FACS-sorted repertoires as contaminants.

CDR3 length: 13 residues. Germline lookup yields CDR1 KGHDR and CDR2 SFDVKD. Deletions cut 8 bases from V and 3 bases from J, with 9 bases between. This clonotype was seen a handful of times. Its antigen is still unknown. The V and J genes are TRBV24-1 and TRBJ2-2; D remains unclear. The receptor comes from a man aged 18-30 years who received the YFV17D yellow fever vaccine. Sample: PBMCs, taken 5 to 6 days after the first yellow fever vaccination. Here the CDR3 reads CATKTTDTGELFF. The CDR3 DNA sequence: TGTGCCACCAAGACCACAGACACCGGGGAGCTGTTTTTT.